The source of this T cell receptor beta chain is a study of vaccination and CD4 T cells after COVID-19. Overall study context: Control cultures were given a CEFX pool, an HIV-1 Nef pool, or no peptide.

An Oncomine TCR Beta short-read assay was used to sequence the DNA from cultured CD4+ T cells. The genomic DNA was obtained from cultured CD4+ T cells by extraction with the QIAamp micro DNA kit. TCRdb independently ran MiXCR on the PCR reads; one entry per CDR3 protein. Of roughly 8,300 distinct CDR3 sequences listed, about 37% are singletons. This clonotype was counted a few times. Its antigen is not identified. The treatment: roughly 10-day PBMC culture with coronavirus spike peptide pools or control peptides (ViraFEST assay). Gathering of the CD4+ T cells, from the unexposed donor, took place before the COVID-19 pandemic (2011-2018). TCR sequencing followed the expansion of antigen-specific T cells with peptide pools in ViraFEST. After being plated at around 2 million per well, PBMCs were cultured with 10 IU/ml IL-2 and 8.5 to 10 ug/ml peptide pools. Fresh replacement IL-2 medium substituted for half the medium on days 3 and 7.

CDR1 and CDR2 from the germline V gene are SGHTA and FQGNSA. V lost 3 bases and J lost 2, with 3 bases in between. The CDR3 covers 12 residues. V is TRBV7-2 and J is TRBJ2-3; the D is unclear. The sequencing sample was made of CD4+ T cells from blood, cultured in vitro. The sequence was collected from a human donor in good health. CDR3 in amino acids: CASSFYTDTQYF. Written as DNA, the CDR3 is TGTGCCAGCAGCTTTTACACAGATACGCAGTATTTT.